The 2 T cell receptor beta chains in this list originate from one sample, sequenced in a study of graft-versus-host responses after intestinal transplantation. Method: immunoSEQ multiplex PCR; TCRdb's copy keeps in-frame clones and lacks some. Of about 51,000 clones detected, about 90% appear once; the ten largest clones hold approximately 0.6%. No cognate antigen is known for these TCRs. Source: unstimulated CD4+ T cells sorted from spleen or lymph node cells, taken before transplant. The receptors were sampled from a human donor who was the organ donor for an intestinal transplant.

The table lists this clone with a few counts. The rearrangement joins TRBV30 to TRBJ2-3; D uncertain. CDR3 size: 13 residues. The V end lost 4 bases, the J end lost 0 bases, and 8 bases lay between the germline ends. In germline, CDR1 is GTSNPN, CDR2 SVGIG (reference sequence). The CDR3 sequence is CAWNSHSTDTQYF. The CDR3 DNA reads as TGTGCCTGGAACAGCCATAGCACAGATACGCAGTATTTT.

The chain links TRBV7-9 to TRBJ2-7, with D possibly TRBD2 on 7 matching bases. The CDR3 has 12 residues. Trimming removed 5 bases from V and 5 bases from J, with 10 bases in between. Per germline, CDR1 SEHNR and CDR2 FQNEAQ (reference sequence). Here the CDR3 DNA reads TGTGCCAGCAGCAGGGGGGGCGACGAGCAGTACTTC. It encodes CASSRGGDEQYF. Full variable domain (rest looked up from reference TRBV7-9 and TRBJ2-7): DTGVSQNPRHKITKRGQNVTFRCDPISEHNRLYWYRQTLGQGPEFLTYFQNEAQLEKSRLLSDRFSAERPKGSFSTLEIQRTEQGDSAMYLCASSRGGDEQYFGPGTRLTVT.